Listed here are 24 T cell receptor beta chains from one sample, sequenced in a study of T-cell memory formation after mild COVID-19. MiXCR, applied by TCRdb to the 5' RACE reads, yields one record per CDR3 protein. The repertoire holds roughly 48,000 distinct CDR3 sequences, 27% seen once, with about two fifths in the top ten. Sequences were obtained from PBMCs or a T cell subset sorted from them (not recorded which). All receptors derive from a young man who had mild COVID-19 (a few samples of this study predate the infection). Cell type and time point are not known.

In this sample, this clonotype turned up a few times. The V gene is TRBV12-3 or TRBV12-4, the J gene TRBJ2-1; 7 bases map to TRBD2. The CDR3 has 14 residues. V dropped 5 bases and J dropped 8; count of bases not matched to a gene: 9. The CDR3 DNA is TGTGCCAGCAGTCCTCAGGGCGGGGGAGATGAGCAGTTCTTC. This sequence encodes CASSPQGGGDEQFF.

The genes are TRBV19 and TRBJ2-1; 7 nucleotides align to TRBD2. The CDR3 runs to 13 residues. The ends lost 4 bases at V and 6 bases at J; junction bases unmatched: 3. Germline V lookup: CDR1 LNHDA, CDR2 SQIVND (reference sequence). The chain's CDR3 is CASSRGGSNEQFF. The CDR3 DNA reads TGTGCCAGTAGTAGGGGGGGTTCCAATGAGCAGTTCTTC.

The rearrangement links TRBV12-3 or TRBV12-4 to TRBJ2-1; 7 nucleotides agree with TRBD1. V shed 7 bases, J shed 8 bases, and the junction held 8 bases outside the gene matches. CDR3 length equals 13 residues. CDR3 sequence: CASNHLGTDEQFF. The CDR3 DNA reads TGTGCCAGCAACCATCTCGGGACAGATGAGCAGTTCTTC.

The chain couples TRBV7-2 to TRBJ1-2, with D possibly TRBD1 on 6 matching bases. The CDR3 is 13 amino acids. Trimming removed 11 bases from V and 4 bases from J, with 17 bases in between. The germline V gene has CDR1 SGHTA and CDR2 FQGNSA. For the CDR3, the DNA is TGTGCCGGACCCCGGGACACGGGCTATGGCTACACCTTC. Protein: CAGPRDTGYGYTF.

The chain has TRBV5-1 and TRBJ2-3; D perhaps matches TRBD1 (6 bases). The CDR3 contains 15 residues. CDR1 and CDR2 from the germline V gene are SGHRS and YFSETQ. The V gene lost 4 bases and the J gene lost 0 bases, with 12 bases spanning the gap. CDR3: CASSPRGWSTDTQYF. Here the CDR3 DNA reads TGCGCCAGCAGCCCTAGGGGGTGGAGCACAGATACGCAGTATTTT.

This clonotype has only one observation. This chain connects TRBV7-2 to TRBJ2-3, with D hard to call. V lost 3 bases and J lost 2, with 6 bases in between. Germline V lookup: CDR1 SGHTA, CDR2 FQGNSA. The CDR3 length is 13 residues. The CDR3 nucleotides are TGTGCCAGCAGCTTTAGCTTCACAGATACGCAGTATTTT. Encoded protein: CASSFSFTDTQYF.

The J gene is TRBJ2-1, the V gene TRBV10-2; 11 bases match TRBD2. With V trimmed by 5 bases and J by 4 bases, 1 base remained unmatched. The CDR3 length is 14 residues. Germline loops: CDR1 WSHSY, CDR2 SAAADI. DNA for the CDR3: TGCGCCAGCAGTATAGCGGGGGGGTACAATGAGCAGTTCTTC. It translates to CASSIAGGYNEQFF.

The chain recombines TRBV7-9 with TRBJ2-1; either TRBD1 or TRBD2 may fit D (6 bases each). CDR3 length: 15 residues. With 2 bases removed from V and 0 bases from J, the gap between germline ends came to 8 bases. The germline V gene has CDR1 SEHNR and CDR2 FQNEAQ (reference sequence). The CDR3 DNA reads TGTGCCAGCAGCTTACCGGGGGCCTCCTACAATGAGCAGTTCTTC. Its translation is CASSLPGASYNEQFF.

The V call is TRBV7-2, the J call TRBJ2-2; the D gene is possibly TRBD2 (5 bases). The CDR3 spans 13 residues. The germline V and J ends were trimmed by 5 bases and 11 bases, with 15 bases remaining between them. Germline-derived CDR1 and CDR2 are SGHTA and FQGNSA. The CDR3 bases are TGTGCCAGCAGCCGAACCCCAAGCGGCGAGCTGTTTTTT. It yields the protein CASSRTPSGELFF.

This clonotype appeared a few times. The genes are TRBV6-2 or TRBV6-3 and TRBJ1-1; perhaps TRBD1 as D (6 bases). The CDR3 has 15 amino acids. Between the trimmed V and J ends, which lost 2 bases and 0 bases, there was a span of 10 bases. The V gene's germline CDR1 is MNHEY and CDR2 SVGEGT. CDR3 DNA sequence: TGTGCCAGCAGTTACCACGGGGGGCTGAACACTGAAGCTTTCTTT. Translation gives CASSYHGGLNTEAFF.

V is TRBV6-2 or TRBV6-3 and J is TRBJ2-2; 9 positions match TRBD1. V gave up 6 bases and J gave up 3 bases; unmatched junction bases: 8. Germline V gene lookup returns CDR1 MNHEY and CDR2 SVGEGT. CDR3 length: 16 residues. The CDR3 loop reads CASRLLGQGHTGELFF. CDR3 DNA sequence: TGTGCCAGCAGGCTCCTGGGACAGGGACACACCGGGGAGCTGTTTTTT.

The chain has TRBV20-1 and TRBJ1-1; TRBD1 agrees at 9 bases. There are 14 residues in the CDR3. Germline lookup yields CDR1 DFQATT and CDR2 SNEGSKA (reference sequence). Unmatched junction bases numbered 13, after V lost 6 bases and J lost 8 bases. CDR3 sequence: CSATDRGMTGEAFF. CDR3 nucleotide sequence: TGCAGTGCCACAGACAGGGGGATGACGGGGGAAGCTTTCTTT.

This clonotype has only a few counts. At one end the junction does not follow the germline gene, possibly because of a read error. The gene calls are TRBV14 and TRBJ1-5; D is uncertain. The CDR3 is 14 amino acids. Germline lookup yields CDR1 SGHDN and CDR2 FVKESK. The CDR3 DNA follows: TGTGCCACCAGCTCGCCTAATAGCAATCAGCCCCAGCATTTT. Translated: CATSSPNSNQPQHF.

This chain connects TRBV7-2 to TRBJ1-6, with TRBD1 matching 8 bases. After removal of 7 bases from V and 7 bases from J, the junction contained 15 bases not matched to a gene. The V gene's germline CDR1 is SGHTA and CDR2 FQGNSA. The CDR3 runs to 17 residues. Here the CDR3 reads CASNISHRGTGNSPLHF. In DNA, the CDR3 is TGTGCCAGCAACATCTCACACAGAGGGACAGGCAATTCACCCCTCCACTTT.

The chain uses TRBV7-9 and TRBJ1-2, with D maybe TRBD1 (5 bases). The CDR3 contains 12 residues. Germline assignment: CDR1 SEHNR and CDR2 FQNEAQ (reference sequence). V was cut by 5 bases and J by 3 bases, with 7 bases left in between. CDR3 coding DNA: TGTGCCAGCAGCGCAGGGTACTATGGCTACACCTTC. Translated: CASSAGYYGYTF.

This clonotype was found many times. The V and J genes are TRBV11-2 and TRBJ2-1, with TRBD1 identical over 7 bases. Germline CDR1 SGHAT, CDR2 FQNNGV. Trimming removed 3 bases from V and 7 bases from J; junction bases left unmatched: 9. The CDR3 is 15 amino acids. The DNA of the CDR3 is TGTGCCAGCAGCTTGGGGGTGACAGGGCCGAATGAGCAGTTCTTC. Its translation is CASSLGVTGPNEQFF.

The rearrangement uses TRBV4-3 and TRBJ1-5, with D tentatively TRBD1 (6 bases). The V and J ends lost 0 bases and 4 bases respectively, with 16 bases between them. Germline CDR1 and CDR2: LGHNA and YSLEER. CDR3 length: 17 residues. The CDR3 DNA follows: TGCGCCAGCAGCCAAGAAGCAATGGGGGGGCTGAATCAGCCCCAGCATTTT. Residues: CASSQEAMGGLNQPQHF.

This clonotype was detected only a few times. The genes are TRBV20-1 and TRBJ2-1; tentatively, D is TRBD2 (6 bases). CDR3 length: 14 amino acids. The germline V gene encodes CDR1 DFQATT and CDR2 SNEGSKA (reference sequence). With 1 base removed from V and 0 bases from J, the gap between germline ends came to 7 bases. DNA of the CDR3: TGCAGTGCTAGAGCCGGGGGCTCCTACAATGAGCAGTTCTTC. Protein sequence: CSARAGGSYNEQFF.

CDR3: CASERAGPEQFF. CDR3 nucleotides: TGTGCCAGCGAGAGGGCAGGCCCTGAGCAGTTCTTC. J is TRBJ2-1 and V is TRBV11-2; possibly TRBD2 for D (5 bases). Per the germline V gene, CDR1 is SGHAT and CDR2 is FQNNGV. Trimming removed 8 bases from V and 9 bases from J, with 14 bases in between. This CDR3 has 12 residues.

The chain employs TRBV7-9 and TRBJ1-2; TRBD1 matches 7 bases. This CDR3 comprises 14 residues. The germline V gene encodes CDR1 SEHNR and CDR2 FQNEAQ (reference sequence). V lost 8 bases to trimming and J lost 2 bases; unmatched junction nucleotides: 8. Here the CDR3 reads CASSRGQVNYGYTF. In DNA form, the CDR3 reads TGTGCCAGCTCACGTGGACAGGTCAACTATGGCTACACCTTC.

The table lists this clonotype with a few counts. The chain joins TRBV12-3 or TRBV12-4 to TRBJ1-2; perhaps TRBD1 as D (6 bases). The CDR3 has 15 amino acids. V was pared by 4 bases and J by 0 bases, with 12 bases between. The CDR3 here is CASSSPGHSNYGYTF. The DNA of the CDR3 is TGTGCCAGCAGTTCACCGGGACATTCTAACTATGGCTACACCTTC.

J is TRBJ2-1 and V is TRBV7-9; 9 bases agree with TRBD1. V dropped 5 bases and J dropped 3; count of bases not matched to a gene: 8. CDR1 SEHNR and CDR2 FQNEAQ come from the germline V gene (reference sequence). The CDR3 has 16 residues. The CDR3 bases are TGTGCCAGCAGCCTAACAGGGGGCAGGGACTACAATGAGCAGTTCTTC. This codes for CASSLTGGRDYNEQFF.

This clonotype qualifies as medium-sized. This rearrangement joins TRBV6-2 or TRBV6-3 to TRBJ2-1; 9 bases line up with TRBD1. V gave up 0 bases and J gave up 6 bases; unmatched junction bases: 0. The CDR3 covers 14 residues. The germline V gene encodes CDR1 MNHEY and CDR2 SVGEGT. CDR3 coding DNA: TGTGCCAGCAGTTACTCGACAGGGGGCAATGAGCAGTTCTTC. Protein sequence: CASSYSTGGNEQFF.

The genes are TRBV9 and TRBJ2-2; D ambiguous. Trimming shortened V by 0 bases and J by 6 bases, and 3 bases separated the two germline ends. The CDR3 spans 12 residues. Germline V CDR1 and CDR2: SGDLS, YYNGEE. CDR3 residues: CASSVAPGELFF. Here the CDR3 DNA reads TGTGCCAGCAGCGTAGCCCCCGGGGAGCTGTTTTTT.